This paragraph covers one TCR beta chain sequence. The antigen is undetermined. TCRdb recomputed calls from the reads with MiXCR, one row per CDR3 protein. The table includes some 110,000 distinct CDR3 sequences, roughly 32% detected once. CDR1 and CDR2 from the germline V gene are SQVTM and ANQGSEA. The CDR3 covers 13 residues. V lost 4 bases and J 3 bases, leaving 13 bases between the germline ends. The data were obtained in a study of T cell repertoires in cytomegalovirus infection. Study-level findings and limits: The response measured ex vivo was dominated by TCR beta clonotypes (HLA-C-restricted and CMV-specific).

The V and J genes are TRBV29-1 and TRBJ2-7; D possibly corresponds to TRBD1 (6 bases). The sequencing here drew on CD8+ T cells from cultured PBMCs, taken from culture after CMV antigen stimulation. The TCR sequence derives from a human donor in good health (CMV status not recorded). Some clones in this sample may be carry-over from other donors' samples. DNA of the CDR3: TGCAGCGTTGTGCCGCAGGGGCTCTACGAGCAGTACTTC. It is translated as CSVVPQGLYEQYF.